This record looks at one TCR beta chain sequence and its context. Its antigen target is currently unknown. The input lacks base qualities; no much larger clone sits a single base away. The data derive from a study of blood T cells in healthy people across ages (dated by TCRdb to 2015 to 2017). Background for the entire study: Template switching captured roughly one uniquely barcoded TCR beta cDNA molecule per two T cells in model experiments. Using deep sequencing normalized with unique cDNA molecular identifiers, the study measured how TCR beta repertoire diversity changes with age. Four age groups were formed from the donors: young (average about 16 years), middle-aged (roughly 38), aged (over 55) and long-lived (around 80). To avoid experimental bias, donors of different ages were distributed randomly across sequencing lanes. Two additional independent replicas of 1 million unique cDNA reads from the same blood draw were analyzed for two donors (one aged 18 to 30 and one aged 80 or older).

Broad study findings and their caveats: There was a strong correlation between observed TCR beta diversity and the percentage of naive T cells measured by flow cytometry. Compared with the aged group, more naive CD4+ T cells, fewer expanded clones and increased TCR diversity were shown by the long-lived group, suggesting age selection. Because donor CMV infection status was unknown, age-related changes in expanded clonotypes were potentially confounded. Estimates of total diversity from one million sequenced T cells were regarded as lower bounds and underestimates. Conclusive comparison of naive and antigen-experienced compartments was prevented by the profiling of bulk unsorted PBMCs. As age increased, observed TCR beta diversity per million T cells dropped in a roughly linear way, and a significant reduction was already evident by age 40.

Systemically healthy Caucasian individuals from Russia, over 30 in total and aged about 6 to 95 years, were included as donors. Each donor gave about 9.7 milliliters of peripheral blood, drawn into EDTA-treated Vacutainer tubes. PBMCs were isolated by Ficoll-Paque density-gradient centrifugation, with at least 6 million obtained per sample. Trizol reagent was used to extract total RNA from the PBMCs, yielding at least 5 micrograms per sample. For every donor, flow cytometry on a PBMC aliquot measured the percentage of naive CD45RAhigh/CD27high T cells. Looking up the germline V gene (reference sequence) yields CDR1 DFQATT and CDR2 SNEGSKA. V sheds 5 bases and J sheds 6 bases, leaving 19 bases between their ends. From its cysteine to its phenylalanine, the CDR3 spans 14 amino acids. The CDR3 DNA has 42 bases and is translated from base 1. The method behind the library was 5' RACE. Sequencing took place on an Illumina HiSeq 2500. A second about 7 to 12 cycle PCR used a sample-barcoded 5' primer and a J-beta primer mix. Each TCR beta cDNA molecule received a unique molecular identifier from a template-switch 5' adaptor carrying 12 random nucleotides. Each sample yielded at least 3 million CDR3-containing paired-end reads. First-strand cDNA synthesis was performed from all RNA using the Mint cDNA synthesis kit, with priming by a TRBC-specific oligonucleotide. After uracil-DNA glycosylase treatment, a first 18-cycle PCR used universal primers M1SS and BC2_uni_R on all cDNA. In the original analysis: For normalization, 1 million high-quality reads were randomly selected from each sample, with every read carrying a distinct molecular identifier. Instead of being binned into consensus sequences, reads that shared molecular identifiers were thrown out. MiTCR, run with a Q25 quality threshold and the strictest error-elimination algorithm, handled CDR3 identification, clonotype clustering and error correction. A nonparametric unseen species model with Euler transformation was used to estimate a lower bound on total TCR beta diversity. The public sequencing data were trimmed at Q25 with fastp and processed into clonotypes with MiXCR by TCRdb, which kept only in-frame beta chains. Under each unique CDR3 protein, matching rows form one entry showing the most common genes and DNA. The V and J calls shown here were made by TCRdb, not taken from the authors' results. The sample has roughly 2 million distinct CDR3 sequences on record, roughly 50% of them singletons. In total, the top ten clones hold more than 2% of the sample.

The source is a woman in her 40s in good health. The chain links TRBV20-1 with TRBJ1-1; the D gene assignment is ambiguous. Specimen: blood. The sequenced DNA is TGCAGTGCTCCTCCACCGACGAGGGCTTCTGAAGCTTTCTTT. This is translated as CSAPPPTRASEAFF.